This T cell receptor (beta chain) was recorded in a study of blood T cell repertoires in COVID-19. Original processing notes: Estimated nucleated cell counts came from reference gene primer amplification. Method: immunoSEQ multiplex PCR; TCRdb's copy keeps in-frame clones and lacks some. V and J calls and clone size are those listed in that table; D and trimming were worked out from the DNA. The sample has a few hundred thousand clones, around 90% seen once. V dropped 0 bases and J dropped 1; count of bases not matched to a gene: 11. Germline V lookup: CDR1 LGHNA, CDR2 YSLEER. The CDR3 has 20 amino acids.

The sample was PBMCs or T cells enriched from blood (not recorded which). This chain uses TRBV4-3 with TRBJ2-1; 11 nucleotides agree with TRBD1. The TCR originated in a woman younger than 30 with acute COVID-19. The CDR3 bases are TGCGCCAGCAGCCAAGATCGACTTACCCGGGACAGGGGGTCCTACAATGAGCAGTTCTTC. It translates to CASSQDRLTRDRGSYNEQFF.